The rows below give T cell receptor beta chains drawn from one sample of a study of CD8+ T cells in alopecia areata. Some clones are missing from TCRdb's copy, which holds only in-frame ones; the method was immunoSEQ multiplex PCR. The data contain under 150,000 clones, roughly 82% of them seen just once; the ten biggest clones take up more than 20%. Sequencing used CD8+ T cells sorted from blood, obtained at week 4, from a patient treated with tofacitinib. These receptor sequences come from a human donor with alopecia areata. The CDR3 runs from the conserved cysteine through the conserved F or W. Each record gives: D gene, V gene, J gene, clone size, CDR3 DNA, CDR3 protein. The D gene is left open where the match is weak. A row's size may be missing; if present it is once, few, many or a size class.

D: .
V: TRBV7-9
J: TRBJ2-1
size: .
DNA: TGTGCCAGCAGCATTCAGCGGGTCAATGAGCAGTTCTTC
CDR3: CASSIQRVNEQFF

D: .
V: TRBV7-9
J: TRBJ2-3
size: .
DNA: TGTGCCAGCAGCGGGGGGCCTGCAGATACGCAGTATTTT
CDR3: CASSGGPADTQYF

D: .
V: TRBV5-1
J: TRBJ2-7
size: .
DNA: TGCGCCAGCAGCTTGGCCTTTGACAGCTACGAGCAGTACTTC
CDR3: CASSLAFDSYEQYF

D: TRBD2
V: TRBV10-3
J: TRBJ2-5
size: .
DNA: TGTGCCATCAGTGAACTGGGACTAGCGGAGAAACAAGAGACCCAGTACTTC
CDR3: CAISELGLAEKQETQYF

D: .
V: TRBV4-1
J: TRBJ2-2
size: .
DNA: TGCGCCAGCAGCCACCTCGAAGGGACCGGGGAGCTGTTTTTT
CDR3: CASSHLEGTGELFF

D: .
V: TRBV9
J: TRBJ2-4
size: once
DNA: TGTGCCAGCAGCCCTGGGCCGGACATTCAGTACTTC
CDR3: CASSPGPDIQYF

D: .
V: TRBV7-6
J: TRBJ2-7
size: once
DNA: TGTGCCAGCAGCTTAGCGGGGGCGGGCTACGAGCAGTACTTC
CDR3: CASSLAGAGYEQYF

D: .
V: TRBV7-2
J: TRBJ2-5
size: .
DNA: TGTGCCAGCAGCCCAGGGTGGGAGACCCAGTACTTC
CDR3: CASSPGWETQYF

D: .
V: TRBV27
J: TRBJ2-1
size: .
DNA: TGTGCCAGCAGTTCGGACACGAGCTCCTACAATGAGCAGTTCTTC
CDR3: CASSSDTSSYNEQFF

D: .
V: TRBV4-3
J: TRBJ1-1
size: .
DNA: TGCGCCAGCAGCCAGACGTCTACTGAAGCTTTCTTT
CDR3: CASSQTSTEAFF

D: .
V: TRBV7-9
J: TRBJ2-7
size: few
DNA: TGTGCCAGCAGCTTAGCCGGGGGCGGCTACGAGCAGTACTTC
CDR3: CASSLAGGGYEQYF

D: .
V: TRBV5-6
J: TRBJ1-2
size: once
DNA: TGTGCCAGCAGCTGGTCTGGAGAGGGTTGGAATGGCTACACCTTC
CDR3: CASSWSGEGWNGYTF

D: .
V: TRBV10-3
J: TRBJ2-1
size: .
DNA: TGTGCCATCAGTTCCCTAGCGAGCTCCTACAATGAGCAGTTCTTC
CDR3: CAISSLASSYNEQFF

D: .
V: TRBV29-1
J: TRBJ2-1
size: once
DNA: TGCAGCGTTGAAGGTCGAAAGGTGGGGGAAACCTACAATGAGCAGTTCTTC
CDR3: CSVEGRKVGETYNEQFF

D: .
V: TRBV9
J: TRBJ2-3
size: .
DNA: TGTGCCAGCAGTGTTAGCACAGATACGCAGTATTTT
CDR3: CASSVSTDTQYF

D: .
V: TRBV7-2
J: TRBJ2-7
size: once
DNA: TGTGCCAGCAGCCCGAACGGCGGCAGGGCAAATAACGAGCAGTACTTC
CDR3: CASSPNGGRANNEQYF

D: .
V: TRBV7-8
J: TRBJ2-7
size: .
DNA: TGTGCCAGCAGCTTATTCGGCGGGACTTACGAGCAGTACTTC
CDR3: CASSLFGGTYEQYF